Listed below are T cell receptor beta chains from one sample, sequenced in a study of identical twins. TCRdb reprocessed the 5' RACE reads via MiXCR and lists one record per CDR3 protein. The data hold 600,000 to 850,000 distinct CDR3 sequences, with about 20% observed a single time. These data were likewise used in another study, on T cells expressing NK-cell markers.

Source material: PBMCs. Receptors were obtained from a woman younger than 30 in good health. The CDR3 runs from the conserved cysteine through the conserved F or W. D genes are given only for firm matches. Size is stated for part of the rows, as once, few or many counts, or as a class when the clone is expanded.

abundance	v_gene	d_gene	j_gene	CDR3nt	CDR3aa
NA	TRBV11-2	NA	TRBJ1-6	TGTGCCAGCAGCCTCACCCAGCCCGCGCCGGGTTCACCCCTCCACTTT	CASSLTQPAPGSPLHF
NA	TRBV20-1	NA	TRBJ1-5	TGCAGTGCTTGCAGGGGTCCCAACAATCAGCCCCAGCATTTT	CSACRGPNNQPQHF
few	TRBV4-2	NA	TRBJ1-1	TGTGCCAGCAGCCAAGTGGAGACTGAAGCTTTCTTT	CASSQVETEAFF
few	TRBV12-3/TRBV12-4	NA	TRBJ1-1	TGTGCCAGCATCCTCCGGGGCACTGAAGCTTTCTTT	CASILRGTEAFF
NA	TRBV12-3/TRBV12-4	NA	TRBJ1-3	TGTGCCAGCAGTTTACGGCAGACAGGAAACACCATATATTTT	CASSLRQTGNTIYF
few	TRBV7-9	TRBD1	TRBJ2-3	TGTGCCAGCAGCCTCCGGACAGGTGGTAGCACAGATACGCAGTATTTT	CASSLRTGGSTDTQYF
few	TRBV4-3	NA	TRBJ2-7	TGCGCCAGCAGCCAAGATCTACTGCACGAGCAGTACTTC	CASSQDLLHEQYF
NA	TRBV6-4	NA	TRBJ2-2	TGTGCCAGCAGTCAGCAGGGGCGCGTGTCCACCGGGGAGCTGTTTTTT	CASSQQGRVSTGELFF
NA	TRBV3-1	NA	TRBJ2-1	TGTGCCAGCAGCCTGCGAGGAGAGAAGCAGTTCTTC	CASSLRGEKQFF
many	TRBV6-5	NA	TRBJ2-2	TGTGCCAGCAGTTACTCTTCCGCGATAAGTACCGGGGAGCTGTTTTTT	CASSYSSAISTGELFF
NA	TRBV20-1	NA	TRBJ1-2	TGCAGTGCTAGACAGGGCGGCTATGGCTACACCTTC	CSARQGGYGYTF
few	TRBV29-1	TRBD1	TRBJ2-7	TGCAGCGTCCAAGGGGGGACAGGGCTCTACGAGCAGTACTTC	CSVQGGTGLYEQYF
few	TRBV6-1	TRBD2	TRBJ2-7	TGTGCCAGTGCCGGGCGGGGGAAAGTGGGCGAGCAGTACTTC	CASAGRGKVGEQYF
few	TRBV6-5	NA	TRBJ2-1	TGTGCCAGCACCTACGTTGGAGAGCAGTTCTTC	CASTYVGEQFF
NA	TRBV15	TRBD1	TRBJ2-3	TGTGCCACCAGCAGAGGGGGACAGGGTTCAGATACGCAGTATTTT	CATSRGGQGSDTQYF
NA	TRBV3-1	TRBD2	TRBJ2-3	TGTGCCAGCCTCAAGAGCGGGAGGACAGATACGCAGTATTTT	CASLKSGRTDTQYF
NA	TRBV20-1	NA	TRBJ2-5	TGCAGTGGACGCTGGGGACAAGAGACCCAGTACTTC	CSGRWGQETQYF
NA	TRBV6-6	NA	TRBJ1-1	TGTGCCAGCAGTCTGGACGCCTTTGAAGCTTTCTTT	CASSLDAFEAFF
NA	TRBV12-3/TRBV12-4	NA	TRBJ2-1	TGTGCCAGCAGTCGCGGACTGGAAACGAATGAGCAGTTCTTC	CASSRGLETNEQFF